This T cell receptor (beta chain) was identified in a study of response to subunit inactivated influenza vaccine (dated by TCRdb to about 2018). Context from the whole study: Deep quantitative profiling of the T cell receptor repertoire was used in the study to follow responses to a trivalent subunit inactivated influenza vaccine.

Paper-wide results and their limitations: The authors proposed that each seasonal influenza vaccination may bring in only a limited number of new T cells.

V loses 5 bases, J loses 3 bases, and the germline ends lie 14 bases apart. From cysteine to phenylalanine, the CDR3 is 14 amino acids long. CDR3 DNA is the only sequence kept; it has 42 bases, read in frame from the first base. The germline V gene gives CDR1 as MDHEN and CDR2 as SYDVKM. Library prep was done by RT-PCR. The listed sequencing device is Illumina HiSeq 2500. TCRdb itself trimmed the public reads at Q25 with fastp, ran MiXCR and retained productive beta chains. One record per CDR3 amino acid sequence lists the most common genes and DNA. For this sample the table gives about 780,000 distinct CDR3 sequences, of which approximately 18% were detected only once. About 11% of the sample goes to the ten largest clones. In regard to this clonotype: The specificity of this receptor is unknown. Within one base of it there is no much larger clone, and no base qualities were kept.

The chain joins TRBV28 to TRBJ2-7, with the D gene call left open. The sequence came from a man in his fifties who received an inactivated influenza vaccine. Donor details come from another sample of the same person, matched by shared clones. The sequencing used PBMCs from blood, collected roughly 5 days after vaccination. CDR3 region: CASSLQNGGYEQYF. In nucleotide form, the sequence is TGTGCCAGCAGTCTCCAAAATGGCGGCTACGAGCAGTACTTC.